These 20 T cell receptor beta chains were sequenced from one sample in a study of blood T cell repertoires in COVID-19. TCRdb keeps only in-frame clones here, not all; method: immunoSEQ multiplex PCR. The sample contains about 230,000 clones, roughly nine tenths of which appear only once. Sequenced: PBMCs or T cells enriched from blood (not recorded which). These receptors originate from a woman in her forties or fifties in a cohort exposed to, infected with or recovered from COVID-19 (not recorded which).

This sequence joins TRBV6-1 and TRBJ1-6, with 8 bases identical to TRBD1. The CDR3 covers 15 residues. Unmatched junction bases numbered 6, after V lost 2 bases and J lost 9 bases. Germline loops: CDR1 MNHNS, CDR2 SASEGT. The CDR3, as DNA: TGTGCCAGCAGTGAAAGCACAGGGGGTACTTCACCCCTCCACTTT. Translation: CASSESTGGTSPLHF.

The chain couples TRBV13 to TRBJ1-1, with no clear D. V was shortened by 7 bases and J by 5 bases, with 14 bases between the two germline ends. The CDR3 is 13 residues long. The V gene's germline CDR1 is PRHDT and CDR2 FYEKMQ (reference sequence). Written as DNA, the CDR3 is TGTGCCAGCACCCCCCGGAGGGCTACTGAAGCTTTCTTT. This encodes CASTPRRATEAFF.

This sequence joins TRBV13 and TRBJ2-1, with TRBD2 identical over 8 bases. The CDR3 runs 16 residues. Looked up from germline, CDR1 is PRHDT and CDR2 is FYEKMQ (reference sequence). Trimming took 5 bases from V and 0 from J; bases not matched to a gene: 6. CDR3 DNA sequence: TGTGCCAGCAGCCATAAGCGGGGGAACTCCTACAATGAGCAGTTCTTC. It translates to CASSHKRGNSYNEQFF.

V usage is TRBV12-3 or TRBV12-4 and J usage is TRBJ1-2, with a tentative D call TRBD1 (6 bases). Trimming removed 2 bases at V and 7 bases at J, with 11 bases between. This CDR3 has 13 residues. The CDR3 DNA follows: TGTGCCAGCAGTTTAATGGGGGCAAGTGGCTACACCTTC. Translating gives CASSLMGASGYTF.

This clone occurred once. The V call is TRBV7-9, the J call TRBJ1-1; D is undetermined. CDR1 and CDR2 (germline): SEHNR, FQNEAQ (reference sequence). The CDR3 runs 14 residues. The V gene lost 1 base and the J gene lost 4 bases, with 10 bases spanning the gap. The CDR3, as DNA: TGTGCCAGCAGCTTAGAGTCAGGTGGCACTGAAGCTTTCTTT. Its protein is CASSLESGGTEAFF.

The chain has TRBV5-1 and TRBJ1-1; D may be TRBD1 (6 bases). The ends were cut back, 5 bases at V and 5 bases at J, with 13 bases in the middle. Germline V gene data show CDR1 as SGHRS and CDR2 as YFSETQ. The CDR3 covers 13 residues. The CDR3 DNA sequence: TGCGCCAGCAGAGTACAGGGAGGGACTGAAGCTTTCTTT. Encoded protein: CASRVQGGTEAFF.

This clone showed up just a few times. The genes are TRBV4-3 and TRBJ2-7, with TRBD1 matching over 7 bases. The V gene end was trimmed by 0 bases and the J gene end by 2 bases; junction bases not matched to a gene: 7. Germline CDR1 LGHNA, CDR2 YSLEER. This CDR3 has 16 amino acids. The CDR3 here is CASSQDTGQTAYEQYF. The CDR3 DNA sequence: TGCGCCAGCAGCCAAGATACGGGACAGACTGCCTACGAGCAGTACTTC.

The chain combines TRBV13 with TRBJ1-2, with 9 bases lining up with TRBD1. CDR3 length: 14 amino acids. V shed 7 bases, J shed 1 base, and the junction held 4 bases outside the gene matches. The germline CDR1 and CDR2 sequences are PRHDT and FYEKMQ (reference sequence). CDR3 loop: CASIRQGGNYGYTF. For the CDR3, the DNA is TGTGCCAGCATACGACAGGGGGGTAACTATGGCTACACCTTC.

The V call is TRBV6-5, the J call TRBJ1-6; perhaps TRBD1 as D (5 bases). Germline V gives CDR1 MNHEY, CDR2 SVGAGI. CDR3 length: 15 residues. Trimming left V 0 bases short and J 6 bases short, with 9 bases between. The CDR3 here is CASSYSRQINSPLHF. CDR3 nucleotides: TGTGCCAGCAGTTACTCCCGACAGATTAATTCACCCCTCCACTTT.

This clone was counted a few times. The chain combines TRBV11-3 with TRBJ2-3; tentative D call: TRBD2 (5 bases). CDR3 size: 12 residues. Per the germline V gene, CDR1 is SGHNT and CDR2 is YENEEA. Between the trimmed V and J ends, which lost 1 base and 13 bases, there was a span of 12 bases. The CDR3 sequence is CASSLGAGPKYF. The CDR3 DNA is TGTGCCAGCAGCTTAGGTGCGGGCCCCAAGTATTTT.

This chain connects TRBV9 to TRBJ2-1; 8 nucleotides line up with TRBD2. This CDR3 has 16 amino acids. The V gene end was trimmed by 0 bases and the J gene end by 8 bases; junction bases not matched to a gene: 10. CDR1 is SGDLS and CDR2 is YYNGEE in the germline V gene. CDR3: CASSVAPGGAVDEQFF. In DNA form, the CDR3 reads TGTGCCAGCAGCGTAGCCCCCGGGGGGGCGGTCGATGAGCAGTTCTTC.

The chain combines TRBV9 with TRBJ2-5; 10 bases fit TRBD2. The CDR3 contains 16 residues. The V segment lost 0 bases and the J segment 5 bases; nucleotides outside the gene matches: 7. Germline CDR1 reads SGDLS; CDR2 reads YYNGEE. Here the CDR3 reads CASSVDPNSGGETQYF. CDR3 in DNA: TGTGCCAGCAGCGTAGATCCAAATAGCGGGGGGGAGACCCAGTACTTC.

This chain links TRBV7-9 with TRBJ1-3, with D uncertain. CDR1 is SEHNR and CDR2 is FQNEAQ in the germline V gene (reference sequence). This CDR3 has 12 residues. Trimming removed 2 bases from V and 6 bases from J, with 5 bases in between. The CDR3 sequence: CASSLFINTIYF. The CDR3 nucleotides read TGTGCCAGCAGCTTATTCATAAACACCATATATTTT.

This chain links TRBV2 with TRBJ2-5, with TRBD1 matching 9 bases. This CDR3 region has 14 residues. V trimming: 8 bases; J trimming: 5 bases; junction bases outside the gene matches: 9. The germline gives CDR1 SNHLY, CDR2 FYNNEI. CDR3 sequence reads: CASLRDRERETQYF. The CDR3 DNA is TGTGCCAGCCTCCGGGACAGGGAACGGGAGACCCAGTACTTC. Combining the CDR3 with reference TRBV2 and TRBJ2-5 gives the whole variable domain EPEVTQTPSHQVTQMGQEVILRCVPISNHLYFYWYRQILGQKVEFLVSFYNNEISEKSEIFDDQFSVERPDGSNFTLKIRSTKLEDSAMYFCASLRDRERETQYFGPGTRLLVL.

This rearrangement joins TRBV19 to TRBJ2-2, with 11 bases matching TRBD2. The germline gives CDR1 LNHDA, CDR2 SQIVND (reference sequence). Trimming removed 8 bases from V and 0 bases from J; junction bases left unmatched: 2. This CDR3 is 15 amino acids long. The CDR3 DNA reads TGTGCCAGTGGGGGACTAGCGGCGAACACCGGGGAGCTGTTTTTT. It is translated as CASGGLAANTGELFF.

The J gene is TRBJ2-1, the V gene TRBV28, with D hard to call. Trimming took 7 bases from V and 10 from J, leaving 11 bases between them. CDR3 length equals 11 residues. Germline-derived CDR1 and CDR2 are MDHEN and SYDVKM. DNA of the CDR3: TGTGCCAGCACGAGGAGCCGAGAGCAGTTCTTC. Its protein is CASTRSREQFF.

The rearrangement joins TRBV7-2 to TRBJ2-1, with TRBD2 matching over 9 bases. From germline, CDR1 is SGHTA and CDR2 FQGNSA. The CDR3 consists of 16 residues. The trim removed 5 bases at V and 7 bases at J, leaving 12 bases unmatched. The CDR3 spells CASSQDRGGALNEQFF. The CDR3 DNA reads TGTGCCAGCAGCCAGGACCGCGGGGGGGCCCTTAATGAGCAGTTCTTC.

V and J are TRBV6-7 and TRBJ1-2; perhaps TRBD1 as D (5 bases). TRBV6-7 is an ORF, with its function uncertain. CDR3 length: 13 amino acids. With 4 bases removed from V and 8 bases from J, the gap between germline ends came to 14 bases. The CDR3 DNA sequence: TGTGCCAGCAGTTTTCCCCAGGGCAGAGGCTACACCTTC. This gives the protein CASSFPQGRGYTF.

The genes are TRBV27 and TRBJ2-5; D possibly corresponds to TRBD1 (7 bases). The CDR3 is 15 residues long. V was cut by 7 bases and J by 5 bases, with 20 bases left in between. CDR1 is MNHEY, CDR2 SMNVEV, per germline (reference sequence). The CDR3 coding sequence is TGTGCCAGCAAGTTTCAGGGGGGTTTAGGGGAGACCCAGTACTTC. The encoded protein is CASKFQGGLGETQYF.

This chain's CDR3 is CASTEMSREGYTF. In DNA form, the CDR3 reads TGTGCCAGCACCGAGATGTCCCGTGAAGGCTACACCTTC. V usage is TRBV2 and J usage is TRBJ1-2; the D is unclear. This CDR3 region has 13 residues. Trimming took 7 bases from V and 8 from J, leaving 17 bases between them. The V gene's germline CDR1 is SNHLY and CDR2 FYNNEI.